This TCR beta chain was sequenced for a study of T cell repertoires in cytomegalovirus infection. The wider study: Selected CMV epitopes included recently identified HLA-C-restricted ones as well as well-studied HLA-B-restricted ones. Both a matching HLA type and CMV infection were indicated by public TCR beta signatures. Findings and caveats of the study: HLA-C-restricted TCR beta clonotypes specific for CMV led the ex vivo response. The cumulative frequency of public TCR beta families identified carriers of CMV plus the relevant HLA.

TCRdb re-called the reads with MiXCR, one entry per CDR3 protein. The sample lists 51,000 or so distinct CDR3 sequences, 15% to 20% occurring once. The CDR3 covers 13 residues. V gave up 3 bases and J gave up 5 bases; unmatched junction bases: 1. Germline CDR1 MGHRA, CDR2 YSYEKL. A few counts support this clonotype. Its target is unknown. V and J are TRBV4-1 and TRBJ1-2; TRBD1 aligns across 9 bases. The source is a human donor in good health (CMV status not recorded). Some clones in this sample may be carry-over from other donors' samples. The input for sequencing was CD8+ T cells from cultured PBMCs, taken from culture after CMV antigen stimulation. This CDR3 reads CASSQGQGYGYTF. The DNA for the CDR3 is TGCGCCAGCAGCCAGGGACAGGGTTATGGCTACACCTTC.